These T cell receptor beta chains were read from a single sample in a study of early T cells in non-severe SARS-CoV-2 infection. In TCRdb, the 5' RACE reads were re-called with MiXCR into one record per CDR3 protein. The table has about 50,000 distinct CDR3 sequences, less than 15% seen once; the top ten hold approximately 2.5%. The sequences come from whole blood, collected at baseline. The receptors were gathered from an adult who was a healthcare worker with PCR-confirmed SARS-CoV-2 infection or an uninfected control (not recorded which). Each CDR3 is given with its conserved first and last residue. The order of the fields is D gene, V gene, J gene, clone size, CDR3 DNA, CDR3 protein. D genes are given only for firm matches. Clone size appears in some rows only: once, few, many, or a class for an expanded clone.

d_gene: TRBD1; v_gene: TRBV5-1; j_gene: TRBJ2-1; abundance: -; CDR3nt: TGCGCCAGCAGGCTACAGGGGGCGCAGGATGAGCAGTTCTTC; CDR3aa: CASRLQGAQDEQFF
d_gene: TRBD2; v_gene: TRBV4-2; j_gene: TRBJ2-5; abundance: few; CDR3nt: TGTGCCAGCAGCCAACCGACTAGCGGGAATCCAGAGACCCAGTACTTC; CDR3aa: CASSQPTSGNPETQYF
d_gene: -; v_gene: TRBV7-9; j_gene: TRBJ1-1; abundance: few; CDR3nt: TGTGCCAGCGCTTGGAAGGAGGGCACTGAAGCTTTCTTT; CDR3aa: CASAWKEGTEAFF
d_gene: TRBD1; v_gene: TRBV28; j_gene: TRBJ1-4; abundance: -; CDR3nt: TGTGCCAGCAGTTTAAGGACAGGGACAAAAGGTGAAAAACTGTTTTTT; CDR3aa: CASSLRTGTKGEKLFF
d_gene: TRBD2; v_gene: TRBV11-2; j_gene: TRBJ2-7; abundance: few; CDR3nt: TGTGCCAGCAGCGGGATGGGACTAGCCGGGGACGAGCAGTACTTC; CDR3aa: CASSGMGLAGDEQYF
d_gene: -; v_gene: TRBV10-2; j_gene: TRBJ2-5; abundance: -; CDR3nt: TGCGCCAGCAGTGCCGTTGGAGGAGAGACCCAGTACTTC; CDR3aa: CASSAVGGETQYF
d_gene: -; v_gene: TRBV11-2; j_gene: TRBJ2-7; abundance: few; CDR3nt: TGTGCCAGCCGCCTAAGCGGAACAGGCTTCTACGAGCAGTACTTC; CDR3aa: CASRLSGTGFYEQYF
d_gene: -; v_gene: TRBV11-2; j_gene: TRBJ2-1; abundance: few; CDR3nt: TGTGCCAGCAGCTCCCGTTTGTCGGTGAGCTCCTACAATGAGCAGTTCTTC; CDR3aa: CASSSRLSVSSYNEQFF
d_gene: -; v_gene: TRBV29-1; j_gene: TRBJ2-5; abundance: many; CDR3nt: TGCAGCGTCCGCAGGGGAGGCGGAGAGACCCAGTACTTC; CDR3aa: CSVRRGGGETQYF
d_gene: TRBD2; v_gene: TRBV7-9; j_gene: TRBJ2-5; abundance: many; CDR3nt: TGTGCCAGCGGAACCCCGGGACTAGTCTTATACGGTGAGACCCAGTACTTC; CDR3aa: CASGTPGLVLYGETQYF
d_gene: -; v_gene: TRBV11-2; j_gene: TRBJ2-1; abundance: few; CDR3nt: TGTGCCAGCAGCTATCAGGAACTTGAGCAGTTCTTC; CDR3aa: CASSYQELEQFF
d_gene: -; v_gene: TRBV3-1; j_gene: TRBJ2-5; abundance: few; CDR3nt: TGTGCCAGCAGCCCCAATACGGAGACCCAGTACTTC; CDR3aa: CASSPNTETQYF
d_gene: -; v_gene: TRBV11-2; j_gene: TRBJ2-5; abundance: -; CDR3nt: TGTGCCAGCAGCGGGGCAGGTCAGAGAGAGACCCAGTACTTC; CDR3aa: CASSGAGQRETQYF
d_gene: -; v_gene: TRBV7-2; j_gene: TRBJ1-5; abundance: few; CDR3nt: TGTGCCAGCAGCTTAGACAGAAATCAGCCCCAGCATTTT; CDR3aa: CASSLDRNQPQHF
d_gene: -; v_gene: TRBV4-1; j_gene: TRBJ2-5; abundance: few; CDR3nt: TGCGCCAGCAGCCCCCGGGACTTTCAAGAGACCCAGTACTTC; CDR3aa: CASSPRDFQETQYF
d_gene: -; v_gene: TRBV28; j_gene: TRBJ2-4; abundance: -; CDR3nt: TGTGCCAGCAGTCCCCCTGGCTGGCGGGCCAAAAACATTCAGTACTTC; CDR3aa: CASSPPGWRAKNIQYF
d_gene: TRBD1; v_gene: TRBV29-1; j_gene: TRBJ2-1; abundance: -; CDR3nt: TGCAGCGCCAAATCCCCGGGACAGGGCGGCAATGAGCAGTTCTTC; CDR3aa: CSAKSPGQGGNEQFF
d_gene: -; v_gene: TRBV9; j_gene: TRBJ1-1; abundance: few; CDR3nt: TGTGCCAGCACCCCTCCCGCAGGGTCGGACACTGAAGCTTTCTTT; CDR3aa: CASTPPAGSDTEAFF
d_gene: -; v_gene: TRBV12-3/TRBV12-4; j_gene: TRBJ1-3; abundance: -; CDR3nt: TGTGCCAGCAGGGGAACACCGAGCTCTGGAAACACCATATATTTT; CDR3aa: CASRGTPSSGNTIYF
d_gene: -; v_gene: TRBV20-1; j_gene: TRBJ1-5; abundance: -; CDR3nt: TGCAGTGCTATTGGACAGTTCGATCAGCCCCAGCATTTT; CDR3aa: CSAIGQFDQPQHF
d_gene: TRBD1; v_gene: TRBV28; j_gene: TRBJ2-5; abundance: -; CDR3nt: TGTGCCAGCAGTTTTTTTGGGACAGGGAGGGTGAAGACCCAGTACTTC; CDR3aa: CASSFFGTGRVKTQYF
d_gene: TRBD2; v_gene: TRBV20-1; j_gene: TRBJ2-7; abundance: -; CDR3nt: TGCAGTGTGCGGACTAGCGGGAAGGGACTCTACGAGCAGTACTTC; CDR3aa: CSVRTSGKGLYEQYF
d_gene: -; v_gene: TRBV28; j_gene: TRBJ2-7; abundance: few; CDR3nt: TGTGCCAGCAGTTTATCTGGCAGTTACTACGAGCAGTACTTC; CDR3aa: CASSLSGSYYEQYF
d_gene: -; v_gene: TRBV28; j_gene: TRBJ2-7; abundance: many; CDR3nt: TGTGCCACTAGTCCCGGGTGGGCCCTCTCCTACGAGCAGTACTTC; CDR3aa: CATSPGWALSYEQYF
d_gene: -; v_gene: TRBV20-1; j_gene: TRBJ2-1; abundance: many; CDR3nt: TGCAGTGCTAGAGTCGGCGGGCGCCTTCCTGATGAGCAGTTCTTC; CDR3aa: CSARVGGRLPDEQFF
d_gene: -; v_gene: TRBV9; j_gene: TRBJ1-6; abundance: few; CDR3nt: TGTGCCAGCGGTACAGGGCGCTCACCCCTCCACTTT; CDR3aa: CASGTGRSPLHF
d_gene: -; v_gene: TRBV5-1; j_gene: TRBJ1-1; abundance: -; CDR3nt: TGCGCCAGCAGCCCTACGACCCAGAAGAACACTGAAGCTTTCTTT; CDR3aa: CASSPTTQKNTEAFF
d_gene: -; v_gene: TRBV7-9; j_gene: TRBJ1-1; abundance: few; CDR3nt: TGTGCCAGCAGCTCGACGGGGACTGAAGCTTTCTTT; CDR3aa: CASSSTGTEAFF
d_gene: TRBD1; v_gene: TRBV9; j_gene: TRBJ1-4; abundance: many; CDR3nt: TGTGCCAGCAGCGCCGAGAACAGGGGTAATAAAAAACTGTTTTTT; CDR3aa: CASSAENRGNKKLFF
d_gene: -; v_gene: TRBV18; j_gene: TRBJ1-2; abundance: -; CDR3nt: TGTGCCAGCCGCAGCAGGGACGGCACTAACTATGGCTACACCTTC; CDR3aa: CASRSRDGTNYGYTF
d_gene: -; v_gene: TRBV28; j_gene: TRBJ2-1; abundance: many; CDR3nt: TGTGCCAGCTCGGACCTTACGTCGCGGGTCAATGAGCAGTTCTTC; CDR3aa: CASSDLTSRVNEQFF
d_gene: TRBD1; v_gene: TRBV7-8; j_gene: TRBJ2-1; abundance: -; CDR3nt: TGTGCCAGCAGCTCCTCAGTCCCGGGACAGGGATTAAGCTCCTACAATGAGCAGTTCTTC; CDR3aa: CASSSSVPGQGLSSYNEQFF
d_gene: -; v_gene: TRBV19; j_gene: TRBJ2-3; abundance: few; CDR3nt: TGTGCCAGTAGGAGCCCAGATACGCAGTATTTT; CDR3aa: CASRSPDTQYF
d_gene: TRBD2; v_gene: TRBV10-2; j_gene: TRBJ2-7; abundance: few; CDR3nt: TGCGCCAGCATTTCAGCGGGAGGCTCCTACGAGCAGTACTTC; CDR3aa: CASISAGGSYEQYF
d_gene: -; v_gene: TRBV10-3; j_gene: TRBJ2-3; abundance: few; CDR3nt: TGTGCCATCAGTGAGTCGTGGGCAAGCACAGATACGCAGTATTTT; CDR3aa: CAISESWASTDTQYF
d_gene: TRBD1; v_gene: TRBV29-1; j_gene: TRBJ1-1; abundance: many; CDR3nt: TGCAGCGTTAAAAGGGACAGGGGCGAGAGGGCTTTCTTT; CDR3aa: CSVKRDRGERAFF
d_gene: -; v_gene: TRBV6-6; j_gene: TRBJ2-5; abundance: few; CDR3nt: TGTGCCAGCAGTTACTTTGGAGGCCAAGAGACCCAGTACTTC; CDR3aa: CASSYFGGQETQYF
d_gene: -; v_gene: TRBV18; j_gene: TRBJ1-1; abundance: few; CDR3nt: TGTGCCAGCCTGGGACCGATGAACACTGAAGCTTTCTTT; CDR3aa: CASLGPMNTEAFF
d_gene: -; v_gene: TRBV11-2; j_gene: TRBJ2-5; abundance: many; CDR3nt: TGTGCCAGCAGTCTCAGACGCCGGGAACAAGAGACCCAGTACTTC; CDR3aa: CASSLRRREQETQYF
d_gene: -; v_gene: TRBV5-1; j_gene: TRBJ2-5; abundance: -; CDR3nt: TGCGCCAGCAGCTTGGACAGGGACGAGACCCAGTACTTC; CDR3aa: CASSLDRDETQYF
d_gene: -; v_gene: TRBV7-3; j_gene: TRBJ2-2; abundance: -; CDR3nt: TGTGCCAGCAGCTTAACCCCAAGGAACACCGGGGAGCTGTTTTTT; CDR3aa: CASSLTPRNTGELFF
d_gene: -; v_gene: TRBV11-2; j_gene: TRBJ2-1; abundance: -; CDR3nt: TGTGCCAGCAGCTTGACTACAGGGTGGATATCAACTTCCTACAATGAGCAGTTCTTC; CDR3aa: CASSLTTGWISTSYNEQFF